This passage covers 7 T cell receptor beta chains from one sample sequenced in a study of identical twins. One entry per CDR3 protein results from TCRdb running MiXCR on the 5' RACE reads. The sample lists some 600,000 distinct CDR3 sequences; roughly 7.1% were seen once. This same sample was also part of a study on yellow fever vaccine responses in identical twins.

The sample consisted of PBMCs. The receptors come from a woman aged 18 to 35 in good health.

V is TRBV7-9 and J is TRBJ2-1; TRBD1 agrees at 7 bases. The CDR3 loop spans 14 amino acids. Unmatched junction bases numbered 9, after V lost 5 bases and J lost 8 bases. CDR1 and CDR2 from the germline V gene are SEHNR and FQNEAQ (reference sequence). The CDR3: CASSTGTDLHEQFF. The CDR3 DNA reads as TGTGCCAGCAGCACCGGGACAGACCTCCATGAGCAGTTCTTC.

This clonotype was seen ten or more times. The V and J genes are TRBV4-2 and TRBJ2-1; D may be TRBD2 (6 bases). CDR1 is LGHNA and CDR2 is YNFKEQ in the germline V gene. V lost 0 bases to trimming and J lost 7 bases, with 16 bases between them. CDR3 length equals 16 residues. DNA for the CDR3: TGTGCCAGCAGCCAAGACGGGCGGGGAAATCGAAATGAGCAGTTCTTC. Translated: CASSQDGRGNRNEQFF.

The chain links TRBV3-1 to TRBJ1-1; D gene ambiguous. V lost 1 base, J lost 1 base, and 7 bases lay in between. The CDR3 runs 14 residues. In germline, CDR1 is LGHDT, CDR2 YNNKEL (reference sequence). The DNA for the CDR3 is TGTGCCAGCAGCCAAGCTGAGGGGAACACTGAAGCTTTCTTT. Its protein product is CASSQAEGNTEAFF.

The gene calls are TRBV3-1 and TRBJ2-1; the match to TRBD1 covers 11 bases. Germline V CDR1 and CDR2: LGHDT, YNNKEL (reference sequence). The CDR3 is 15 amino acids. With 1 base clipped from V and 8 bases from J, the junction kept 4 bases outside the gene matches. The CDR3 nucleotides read TGTGCCAGCAGCCAAGTCCAGGACAGGGGGCATGAGCAGTTCTTC. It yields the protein CASSQVQDRGHEQFF.

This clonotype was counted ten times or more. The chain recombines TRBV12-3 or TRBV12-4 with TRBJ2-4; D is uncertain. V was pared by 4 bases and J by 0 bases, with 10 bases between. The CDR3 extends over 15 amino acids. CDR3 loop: CASSSLGLAKNIQYF. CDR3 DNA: TGTGCCAGCAGTTCTCTCGGCCTAGCCAAAAACATTCAGTACTTC.

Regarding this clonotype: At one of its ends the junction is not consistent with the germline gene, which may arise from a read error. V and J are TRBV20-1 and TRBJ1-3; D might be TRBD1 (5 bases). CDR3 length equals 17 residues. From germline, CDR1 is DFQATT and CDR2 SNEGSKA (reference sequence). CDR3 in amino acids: CSASPYTGTSSGNTIYF. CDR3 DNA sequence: TGCAGTGCTAGCCCTTACACCGGGACCTCCTCTGGGAACACCATATATTTT.

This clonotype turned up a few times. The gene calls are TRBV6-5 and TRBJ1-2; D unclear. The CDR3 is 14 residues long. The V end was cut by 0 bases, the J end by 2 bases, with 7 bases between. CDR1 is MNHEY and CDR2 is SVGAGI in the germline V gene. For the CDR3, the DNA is TGTGCCAGCAGTTACTCGGCGGGAAACTATGGCTACACCTTC. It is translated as CASSYSAGNYGYTF.